The entry below gives a single TCR beta chain sequence along with its context. This sample stems from a study of shared clonotypes between healthy human individuals. As for the study in general: The plates for each donor numbered three CD4 naive, three CD4 memory, two CD8 naive and one CD8 memory.

The germline CDR1 and CDR2 sequences are MNHEY and SMNVEV (reference sequence). The CDR3 has 15 amino acids. V dropped 6 bases and J dropped 4; count of bases not matched to a gene: 8. The protocol was immunoSEQ multiplex PCR, while the TCRdb copy is restricted to in-frame clones and leaves out a portion. Of hundreds of thousands of clones listed, around 97% are singletons. Sequencing was carried out using naive CD4+ T cells sorted from blood. Subset indicated: CD45RA+ positively selected. This chain uses TRBV27 with TRBJ2-5; 10 bases agree with TRBD1. The sequence came from a young woman in good health. Written as DNA, the CDR3 is TGTGCCAGCAGCCCGGACAGGGGGTTCGGAGAGACCCAGTACTTC. It is translated as CASSPDRGFGETQYF.